The 13 T cell receptor beta chains listed next were all sequenced from one sample in a study of T cell responses to AZD1222 COVID-19 vaccine. Here immunoSEQ multiplex PCR was the method, and the copy in TCRdb shows in-frame clones only, minus some. Of around 120,000 clones in the sample, 92% were seen once. Sequencing was performed on peripheral blood, taken on day 0 of AZD1222 vaccination. These receptor sequences come from an adult in good health.

The chain combines TRBV19 with TRBJ2-7; D ambiguous. CDR3 length: 11 residues. Germline V gives CDR1 LNHDA, CDR2 SQIVND (reference sequence). The V gene lost 3 bases and the J gene lost 8 bases, with 8 bases spanning the gap. This CDR3 reads CASSIGPKQYF. CDR3 nucleotides: TGTGCCAGTAGTATCGGGCCGAAGCAGTACTTC.

The sample holds one count of this clone. This chain connects TRBV7-2 to TRBJ2-3, with D perhaps TRBD2 (7 bases). V dropped 7 bases and J dropped 0 bases, with 17 bases sitting between them. The germline gives CDR1 SGHTA, CDR2 FQGNSA. This CDR3 is built from 16 residues. This CDR3 is CASTAGASSSTDTQYF. The CDR3 DNA reads as TGTGCCAGCACCGCGGGGGCTTCCAGTAGCACAGATACGCAGTATTTT.

The chain uses TRBV28 and TRBJ1-2, with 7 bases identical to TRBD1. Germline assignment: CDR1 MDHEN and CDR2 SYDVKM. V shed 5 bases, J shed 8 bases, and the junction held 8 bases outside the gene matches. CDR3 length: 13 amino acids. This CDR3 reads CASSRPRGRGYTF. The CDR3 nucleotides read TGTGCCAGCAGTCGACCCAGGGGGAGGGGCTACACCTTC.

This chain connects TRBV5-6 to TRBJ2-1, with TRBD2 identical over 8 bases. The V gene's germline CDR1 is SGHDT and CDR2 YYEEEE. This CDR3 spans 14 amino acids. V was clipped by 7 bases and J by 1 base; unmatched bases: 4. Written as DNA, the CDR3 is TGTGCCAGCGCAATAGCGGGATCCTACAATGAGCAGTTCTTC. Amino acids: CASAIAGSYNEQFF.

The chain couples TRBV19 to TRBJ1-3; 8 bases are a match to TRBD1. J gave up 0 bases and V 4 bases, and 8 bases lay outside the gene matches. CDR1 is LNHDA and CDR2 is SQIVND in the germline V gene (reference sequence). This CDR3 contains 17 residues. In nucleotides, the CDR3 is TGTGCCAGTAGTACCCGGACAGGGAAGAGCTCTGGAAACACCATATATTTT. Translating it yields CASSTRTGKSSGNTIYF.

J is TRBJ2-1 and V is TRBV18; 9 nucleotides align to TRBD1. Losses at the gene ends were 2 bases for V and 9 bases for J; bases not matched to a gene: 2. This CDR3 is 13 amino acids long. Germline values: CDR1 KGHSH, CDR2 LQKENI. CDR3 sequence: CASSPGQGSEQFF. The CDR3 DNA reads TGTGCCAGCTCACCAGGACAGGGGAGTGAGCAGTTCTTC.

A remark on this clone: One end of the junction varies from germline; a read error may be responsible. The chain carries TRBV20-1 and TRBJ1-2; no clear D. Germline V CDR1 and CDR2: DFQATT, SNEGSKA (reference sequence). This CDR3 spans 11 amino acids. CDR3 bases: TGCAGTGCTAGAGATCTTAGGATTAACCCCTTC. Amino acids: CSARDLRINPF.

This sequence joins TRBV6-5 and TRBJ1-1; weak D call: TRBD1 (5 bases). The germline V gene encodes CDR1 MNHEY and CDR2 SVGAGI. The CDR3 loop spans 13 amino acids. Between the trimmed V and J ends, which lost 5 bases and 7 bases, there was a span of 14 bases. The CDR3 nucleotides read TGTGCCAGCAGTACGCCGAATACAGGTGAAGCTTTCTTT. Translation: CASSTPNTGEAFF.

In this sample, this clone turned up once. The V gene is TRBV5-8, the J gene TRBJ1-3; D call uncertain. From germline, CDR1 is SGHTS and CDR2 YDEGEE. The CDR3 consists of 15 residues. V was trimmed by 1 base and J by 3 bases, leaving 11 bases between them. CDR3 sequence (DNA): TGTGCCAGCAGCTTGAGGGCCCCTGATGGAAACACCATATATTTT. Protein product: CASSLRAPDGNTIYF.

The chain joins TRBV19 to TRBJ2-7; a possible D gene is TRBD1 (5 bases). CDR1 is LNHDA, CDR2 SQIVND, per germline (reference sequence). There are 15 residues in the CDR3. V was trimmed by 9 bases and J by 2 bases, leaving 20 bases between them. Written as DNA, the CDR3 is TGTGCCAGCTCGCCTCAGGGCCCTACACCCTACGAGCAGTACTTC. This translates into CASSPQGPTPYEQYF.

The V call is TRBV5-5, the J call TRBJ2-1; 11 bases fit TRBD2. Trimming removed 2 bases from V and 4 bases from J; junction bases left unmatched: 2. This CDR3 comprises 15 residues. Germline-derived CDR1 and CDR2 are SGHKS and YYEKEE (reference sequence). DNA of the CDR3: TGTGCCAGCAGCTTCAGACTAGCGGGGTACAATGAGCAGTTCTTC. It yields the protein CASSFRLAGYNEQFF.

J is TRBJ2-1 and V is TRBV7-9, with a weak D call TRBD2 (5 bases). Germline V gives CDR1 SEHNR, CDR2 FQNEAQ (reference sequence). There are 16 residues in the CDR3. V was clipped by 5 bases and J by 8 bases, with 22 bases between them. CDR3 DNA: TGTGCCAGCAGCCGTCGGACTGGGCCTAAGGATCATGAGCAGTTCTTC. Translated, it gives CASSRRTGPKDHEQFF.

This clone was seen just once. The rearrangement joins TRBV28 to TRBJ2-7, with D tentatively TRBD2 (5 bases). Between the trimmed V and J ends, which lost 5 bases and 0 bases, there was a span of 23 bases. Per the germline V gene, CDR1 is MDHEN and CDR2 is SYDVKM. The CDR3 covers 18 residues. The CDR3 reads CASSLFTSDFLNSYEQYF. The CDR3 DNA reads TGTGCCAGCAGTCTATTTACTAGTGATTTCTTGAACTCCTACGAGCAGTACTTC.